This is a list of T cell receptor beta chains from one sample in a study of blood T cell repertoires in COVID-19. Profiled with immunoSEQ multiplex PCR; TCRdb holds only in-frame clones, not every one. The data contain about 240,000 clones, 75% to 90% of them seen just once; the ten biggest clones take up 7.2%. Sequencing was done on a sample of peripheral blood. These receptors all stem from a man aged 55 to 69 who had recovered from COVID-19. Both conserved end residues are part of each CDR3. The D gene is left open where the match is weak. Rows may omit the clone size; those that give it use once, few, many or a size class.

14	TRBV27	TRBJ1-5	NA	NA	CASSFAGDNQPQHF	TGTGCCAGCAGTTTTGCGGGAGACAATCAGCCCCAGCATTTT
16	TRBV4-1	TRBJ2-1	TRBD2	NA	CASSLAGGGSYNEQFF	TGCGCCAGCAGCCTGGCGGGGGGGGGTTCCTACAATGAGCAGTTCTTC
14	TRBV5-4	TRBJ2-5	NA	NA	CASSLVSFPETQYF	TGTGCCAGCAGCTTGGTGTCCTTCCCAGAGACCCAGTACTTC
19	TRBV18	TRBJ2-1	NA	NA	CASSARVRRGGLGHNEQFF	TGTGCCAGCTCCGCCAGGGTAAGGAGGGGGGGCCTCGGGCACAATGAGCAGTTCTTC
15	TRBV6-2/TRBV6-3	TRBJ1-2	NA	NA	CASIPGGETNYGYTF	TGTGCCAGCATCCCCGGGGGGGAGACTAACTATGGCTACACCTTC
14	TRBV5-1	TRBJ1-6	TRBD1	NA	CASSEQGNNSPLHF	TGCGCCAGCAGCGAACAGGGGAACAATTCACCCCTCCACTTT
14	TRBV2	TRBJ1-6	TRBD1	few	CASIRTGTSSPLHF	TGTGCCAGCATCCGGACAGGAACGAGTTCACCCCTCCACTTT
15	TRBV7-8	TRBJ2-4	TRBD1	NA	CASSLGLGTGQLQYF	TGTGCCAGCAGCTTAGGTCTCGGGACAGGGCAGCTTCAGTACTTC
18	TRBV21-1	TRBJ1-2	NA	NA	CASSKGSYRDKIFYGYTF	TGTGCCAGCAGCAAAGGTTCCTACCGGGACAAGATATTCTATGGCTACACCTTC
13	TRBV29-1	TRBJ2-2	TRBD1	NA	CSVNRDSLSELFF	TGCAGCGTTAACCGGGACAGTCTCTCCGAGCTGTTTTTT
15	TRBV2	TRBJ2-5	TRBD1	NA	CASGNRQGVGETQYF	TGTGCCAGCGGAAACCGACAGGGGGTCGGGGAGACCCAGTACTTC
13	TRBV6-5	TRBJ2-7	NA	NA	CASSRQGSYEQYF	TGTGCCAGCAGTAGGCAGGGGTCCTACGAGCAGTACTTC
14	TRBV2	TRBJ2-5	TRBD2	NA	CASSSFSGGRAQYF	TGTGCCAGCAGTTCTTTTAGCGGGGGTAGGGCCCAGTACTTC
16	TRBV9	TRBJ2-1	NA	once	CASSVATGSSYNEQFF	TGTGCCAGCAGCGTCGCGACCGGGAGCTCCTACAATGAGCAGTTCTTC
18	TRBV3-1/TRBV3-2	TRBJ1-1	TRBD1	NA	CASSPTPGQESLNTEAFF	TGTGCCAGCAGCCCCACCCCGGGACAGGAAAGTTTGAACACTGAAGCTTTCTTT